Below are 18 T cell receptor beta chains sequenced from a single sample in a study of blood T cell repertoires in COVID-19. Libraries were prepared by immunoSEQ multiplex PCR; TCRdb keeps only in-frame clonotypes and omits some of them. The table records approximately 330,000 clones, 87% of them present only once. The sequenced sample consisted of peripheral blood. These receptor sequences come from a young man with COVID-19, enrolled during active disease.

The chain links TRBV28 to TRBJ2-7, with D possibly matching TRBD2 (5 bases). The germline V gene has CDR1 MDHEN and CDR2 SYDVKM. Trimming took off 10 bases at V and 0 bases at J, with 16 bases between the two ends. This CDR3 is 14 amino acids long. The CDR3 DNA is TGTGCCACCCTAAGAGGGTTTAGCTCCTACGAGCAGTACTTC. This codes for CATLRGFSSYEQYF. The variable domain in full, with the rest retrieved from reference TRBV28 and TRBJ2-7, is DVKVTQSSRYLVKRTGEKVFLECVQDMDHENMFWYRQDPGLGLRLIYFSYDVKMKEKGDIPEGYSVSREKKERFSLILESASTNQTSMYLCATLRGFSSYEQYFGPGTRLTVT.

This chain connects TRBV28 to TRBJ2-3, with TRBD2 matching 10 bases. The CDR3 sequence is 16 residues long. Germline V CDR1 and CDR2: MDHEN, SYDVKM. V lost 8 bases to trimming and J lost 0 bases; unmatched junction nucleotides: 8. The CDR3 reads CASSGLALSSTDTQYF. The CDR3 DNA follows: TGTGCCAGCTCGGGACTAGCGTTATCGAGCACAGATACGCAGTATTTT.

This chain uses TRBV24-1 with TRBJ2-1; the match to TRBD1 covers 8 bases. Germline V CDR1 and CDR2: KGHDR, SFDVKD. This CDR3 region has 19 residues. Germline trimming cut 3 bases from V and 4 bases from J; bases unmatched to any gene: 16. As DNA, the CDR3 is TGTGCCACCAGTGATGCCCCGCCCTCGCGGACAGGGCAGTACAATGAGCAGTTCTTC. Its translation is CATSDAPPSRTGQYNEQFF.

This clone was seen just once. V and J are TRBV28 and TRBJ2-2, with TRBD2 identical over 10 bases. Germline lookup yields CDR1 MDHEN and CDR2 SYDVKM. This CDR3 is built from 15 residues. V lost 5 bases to trimming and J lost 6 bases; unmatched junction nucleotides: 6. CDR3 protein: CASSPSGSFPGELFF. The CDR3, as DNA: TGTGCCAGCAGTCCTAGCGGGAGTTTCCCCGGGGAGCTGTTTTTT.

This chain uses TRBV6-2 or TRBV6-3 with TRBJ2-1; 9 positions match TRBD2. Trimming at V came to 2 bases and at J to 15 bases, leaving 14 bases not matched to a gene. Germline V gives CDR1 MNHEY, CDR2 SVGEGT. The CDR3 consists of 15 residues. In DNA, the CDR3 is TGTGCCAGCAGTTACAGGGTAGCGGGAGCCCCATATCCGTTCTTC. It codes for CASSYRVAGAPYPFF.

This clone was seen just once. The chain recombines TRBV6-5 with TRBJ2-7; 9 nucleotides match TRBD1. The CDR3 loop spans 14 amino acids. Losses at the gene ends were 7 bases for V and 3 bases for J; bases not matched to a gene: 7. The germline CDR1 and CDR2 sequences are MNHEY and SVGAGI. The CDR3 protein is CASTTGTGSYEQYF. Written as DNA, the CDR3 is TGTGCCAGCACTACCGGGACAGGGAGCTACGAGCAGTACTTC.

This clone appeared a single time. The chain uses TRBV18 and TRBJ1-5; no clear D. Germline lookup yields CDR1 KGHSH and CDR2 LQKENI. The CDR3 length is 12 residues. V lost 3 bases, J lost 5 bases, and 5 bases lay in between. CDR3 sequence: CASSPSDQPQHF. The CDR3 DNA reads as TGTGCCAGCTCACCTTCAGATCAGCCCCAGCATTTT.

This rearrangement joins TRBV6-5 to TRBJ2-5; 12 positions agree with TRBD1. The J segment lost 6 bases and the V segment lost 11 bases, leaving 7 bases of the junction unmatched. The CDR3 has 13 amino acids. Germline CDR1 is MNHEY and CDR2 is SVGAGI. The CDR3 DNA follows: TGTGCCTTCCTGGGACAGGGGGCTAAGACCCAGTACTTC. Amino acid sequence: CAFLGQGAKTQYF.

The chain is built from TRBV6-6 and TRBJ1-1; 11 bases align to TRBD1. This CDR3 is built from 11 residues. With V trimmed by 7 bases and J by 13 bases, 5 bases remained unmatched. Germline V gives CDR1 MNHNY, CDR2 SVGAGI (reference sequence). DNA of the CDR3: TGTGCCAGCAACTTGGGACAGGGGGTTTTCTTT. Translating gives CASNLGQGVFF.

The chain combines TRBV6-6 with TRBJ2-4; D remains unclear. CDR1 and CDR2 (germline): MNHNY, SVGAGI (reference sequence). The CDR3 consists of 12 residues. V gave up 7 bases and J gave up 9 bases, with 13 bases separating them. This CDR3 is CASTGPSRIQYF. In DNA, the CDR3 is TGTGCCAGCACTGGCCCATCACGCATTCAGTACTTC.

The sample holds one count of this clone. The rearrangement links TRBV7-9 to TRBJ2-1; 10 bases line up with TRBD2. This CDR3 is built from 16 residues. J lost 1 base, V lost 5 bases, and 5 bases had no gene match. Germline assignment: CDR1 SEHNR and CDR2 FQNEAQ (reference sequence). The CDR3, as DNA: TGTGCCAGCAGCCCCGGGACTAGCGTGTCCTACAATGAGCAGTTCTTC. This codes for CASSPGTSVSYNEQFF.

The chain combines TRBV27 with TRBJ1-2; D is uncertain. CDR1 is MNHEY, CDR2 SMNVEV, per germline (reference sequence). The CDR3 is made up of 15 amino acids. Trimming took 0 bases from V and 3 from J, leaving 11 bases between them. The CDR3 DNA is TGTGCCAGCAGTTTATCACCCGGGTTCGACTATGGCTACACCTTC. It is translated as CASSLSPGFDYGYTF.

This clone was detected many times. The rearrangement joins TRBV5-1 to TRBJ1-1; D might be TRBD1 (6 bases). The ends were cut back, 2 bases at V and 0 bases at J, with 20 bases in the middle. The CDR3 extends over 18 amino acids. Germline V CDR1 and CDR2: SGHRS, YFSETQ. The CDR3 protein is CASSFGGQFSTLNTEAFF. The CDR3 DNA reads as TGCGCCAGCAGCTTCGGAGGACAGTTTTCTACCTTGAACACTGAAGCTTTCTTT.

This chain uses TRBV7-2 with TRBJ2-1, with TRBD1 as a possible D gene (6 bases). Germline values: CDR1 SGHTA, CDR2 FQGNSA. V lost 3 bases and J 6 bases, leaving 12 bases between the germline ends. CDR3 size: 14 residues. CDR3 amino acids: CASSLAGVPNEQFF. In DNA, the CDR3 is TGTGCCAGCAGCTTGGCAGGGGTCCCCAATGAGCAGTTCTTC. The complete variable domain, with remaining parts taken from reference TRBV7-2 and TRBJ2-1, reads GAGVSQSPSNKVTEKGKDVELRCDPISGHTALYWYRQSLGQGLEFLIYFQGNSAPDKSGLPSDRFSAERTGGSVSTLTIQRTQQEDSAVYLCASSLAGVPNEQFFGPGTRLTVL.

The CDR3 loop reads CASRPGRRDTEAFF. The CDR3 DNA is TGTGCCAGCAGGCCCGGCAGGCGGGACACTGAAGCTTTCTTT. The V gene is TRBV2, the J gene TRBJ1-1; D gene unclear. The CDR3 totals 14 residues. Looked up from germline, CDR1 is SNHLY and CDR2 is FYNNEI. Trimming took off 6 bases at V and 3 bases at J, with 14 bases between the two ends.

The chain carries TRBV6-5 and TRBJ2-2; D perhaps matches TRBD2 (5 bases). CDR1 and CDR2 from the germline V gene are MNHEY and SVGAGI. There are 16 residues in the CDR3. V lost 2 bases, J lost 3 bases, and 13 bases lay in between. The CDR3 sequence is CASSYRGRSYTGELFF. The CDR3 region has the DNA TGTGCCAGCAGTTACCGTGGGAGATCCTACACCGGGGAGCTGTTTTTT.

V and J are TRBV4-3 and TRBJ2-2; 9 bases agree with TRBD2. J was trimmed by 0 bases and V by 4 bases; bases with no gene match: 6. The germline V gene has CDR1 LGHNA and CDR2 YSLEER. The CDR3 is 17 amino acids. This CDR3 is CASSLRTSATNTGELFF. The CDR3 region has the DNA TGCGCCAGCAGCCTCCGGACTAGCGCCACGAACACCGGGGAGCTGTTTTTT.

V usage is TRBV15 and J usage is TRBJ1-2; D gene uncertain. V was trimmed by 0 bases and J by 6 bases, leaving 11 bases between them. The CDR3 length is 14 residues. The V gene's germline CDR1 is LNHNV and CDR2 YYDKDF (reference sequence). DNA of the CDR3: TGTGCCACCAGCAGAGATTACACAGACGATGGCTACACCTTC. This gives the protein CATSRDYTDDGYTF.